This is a list of T cell receptor beta chains from one sample in a study of CXCR3-negative and CXCR3-positive naive CD8 T cells. For each CDR3 protein, TCRdb gives one entry from its re-call of the 5' RACE reads, without DNA. Across about 48,000 distinct CDR3 sequences, the top ten clones capture around 16% of the sample. Input material: memory CD8+ T cells from blood. The receptors shown here come from a human donor in good health. Some clones in this sample may be carry-over from other donors' samples. The CDR3 runs from the conserved cysteine through the conserved F or W.

TRBJ2-7 TRBV6-5 CASSLNRDLTYEQYF
TRBJ2-5 TRBV2 CASSTDPTQYF
TRBJ2-7 TRBV6-5 CASNKPGALSYEQYF
TRBJ1-1 TRBV29-1 CSVEVAGFTEAFF
TRBJ1-2 TRBV6-5 CASSQRNYGYTF
TRBJ2-2 TRBV6-5 CASLSDPSRGPPGKLLF
TRBJ2-2 TRBV3-1 CASSQGFGTIGELFF
TRBJ2-3 TRBV7-9 CASSLETVTDTQYF
TRBJ2-7 TRBV6-5 CASRTGLYSSYEQYF
TRBJ2-6 TRBV3-1 CASSEEGTASGANVLTF
TRBJ2-7 TRBV7-6 CASSPRAGGRDEQYF
TRBJ2-7 TRBV7-9 CASSLGGFYEQYF
TRBJ2-2 TRBV4-1 CASSRNTGELFF
TRBJ2-3 TRBV28 CASSLRDYNTDTQYF
TRBJ1-1 TRBV28 CASASQLFTEAFF
TRBJ1-5 TRBV5-1 CASSPTPDSLYQPQHF
TRBJ2-5 TRBV28 CASTQEGTQYF
TRBJ2-1 TRBV29-1 CSVWPGLEGNEQFF
TRBJ2-1 TRBV3-1 CASSQEDPAGATPSSYNEQFF
TRBJ1-1 TRBV6-6 CASRQGRNTEAFF
TRBJ1-1 TRBV6-5 CASSYGTGNTEAFF
TRBJ2-1 TRBV3-1 CASSQSLVLKEQFF
TRBJ2-4 TRBV6-5 CASSYGEGANIQYF
TRBJ2-2 TRBV2 CASSEVVRVSTGELFF
TRBJ2-1 TRBV13 CASSWRQESYNEQFF
TRBJ2-7 TRBV23-1 CASSHHLEGAFSYEQYF
TRBJ2-7 TRBV11-2 CASSFGGIRYEQYF
TRBJ2-1 TRBV28 CASSKGFPGAEQFF
TRBJ2-7 TRBV29-1 CSAHRDHEQYF
TRBJ2-5 TRBV23-1 CASSQLRTPEETQYF
TRBJ2-3 TRBV29-1 CSVAWGREEDTQYF
TRBJ2-3 TRBV28 CASSFPVGGGRTDTQYF
TRBJ2-7 TRBV2 CASSSTGTARTYEQYF
TRBJ2-1 TRBV18 CASSQLAGGDDEQFF
TRBJ1-1 TRBV30 CACCAGWTEAFF
TRBJ1-1 TRBV20-1 CSAASIGLNTEAFF
TRBJ2-3 TRBV11-2 CASSPGAYTDTQYF
TRBJ1-1 TRBV9 CASSRGMNTEAFF
TRBJ2-1 TRBV27 CASSLDPGGSWEQFF
TRBJ2-6 TRBV29-1 CSVGQGGTGANVLTF
TRBJ2-1 TRBV6-2/TRBV6-3 CASRKGSSYNEQFF
TRBJ2-3 TRBV9 CASSASGGTTDTQYF
TRBJ2-7 TRBV12-3/TRBV12-4 CASSSPITGIREQYF
TRBJ2-3 TRBV4-2 CASRGLTVAGYTDTQYF
TRBJ2-3 TRBV29-1 CSVDRTSNPDTQYF
TRBJ2-7 TRBV10-3 CAISGSYEQYF
TRBJ2-1 TRBV20-1 CSAPKTVAFGSYNEQFF
TRBJ1-1 TRBV4-2 CASSQDRDILRAPEAFF
TRBJ2-1 TRBV5-1 CASRLGGVEQFF
TRBJ1-1 TRBV11-3 CASSVRDRGLIRDTEAFF
TRBJ1-1 TRBV19 CASSILGNTEAFF
TRBJ2-7 TRBV29-1 CSVGTSGSYEQYF
TRBJ1-1 TRBV12-3/TRBV12-4 CASSRWGDTEAFF